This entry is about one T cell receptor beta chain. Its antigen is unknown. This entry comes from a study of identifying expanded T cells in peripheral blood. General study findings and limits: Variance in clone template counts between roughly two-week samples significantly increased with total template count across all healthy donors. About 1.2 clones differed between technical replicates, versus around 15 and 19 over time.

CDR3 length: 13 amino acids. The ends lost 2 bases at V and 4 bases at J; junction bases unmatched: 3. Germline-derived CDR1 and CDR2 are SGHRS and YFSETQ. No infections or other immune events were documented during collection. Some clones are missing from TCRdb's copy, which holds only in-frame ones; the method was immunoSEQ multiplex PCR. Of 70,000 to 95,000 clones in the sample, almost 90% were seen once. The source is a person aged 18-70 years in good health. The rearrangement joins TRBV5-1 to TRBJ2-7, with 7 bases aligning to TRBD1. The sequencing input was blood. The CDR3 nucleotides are TGCGCCAGCAGCTTCCAGACAGGGTACGAGCAGTACTTC. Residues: CASSFQTGYEQYF.